This T cell receptor (beta chain) appears in the sequencing data of a study of cytomegalovirus exposure and HLA in healthy donors. Overall study results and limits: The records held CMV serostatus as the only immune exposure information. Presence/absence analyses treated sequencing depth as roughly uniform across donors. Some V segments, TRBV6-2 and TRBV6-3 among them, were indistinguishable and were therefore excluded. Reportedly, a later analysis found an Asian-associated ancestry cluster had fewer N-insertions than the roughly 700-donor mean.

In the PCR, 60 Vbeta and 13 Jbeta primers were used. The data were produced by immunoSEQ multiplex PCR, yet TCRdb's version contains in-frame clones alone and is incomplete. The sample consists of 150,000 to 200,000 clones, roughly four fifths of them appearing once. V was clipped by 6 bases and J by 6 bases, with 8 bases between them. The CDR3 is made up of 11 amino acids. The germline CDR1 and CDR2 sequences are MNHNS and SASEGT. As for this clone: Its antigen is currently unknown.

The sequenced material came from PBMCs. This chain connects TRBV6-1 to TRBJ1-1; the D gene is possibly TRBD1 (5 bases). The TCR originated in a man aged 35-49 years in good health and CMV-seronegative. DNA for the CDR3: TGTGCCAGCAGGGACACATCTGAAGCTTTCTTT. Its protein product is CASRDTSEAFF.